What follows are 17 T cell receptor beta chains derived from one specimen sequenced in a study of identical twins. TCRdb independently ran MiXCR on the 5' RACE reads; one entry per CDR3 protein. The sample comprises 400,000 to 600,000 distinct CDR3 sequences, about 22% of which are singletons, and approximately 0.52% rests with the top ten. Another study also made use of these data, one on yellow fever vaccine responses in identical twins.

What was sequenced was CD4+ T cells sorted from blood. The origin of the receptors is a woman between 18 and 30 years old in good health.

The CDR3 is CASRKGQRVSPLHF. The CDR3 coding sequence is TGTGCCAGCAGAAAGGGACAGAGGGTTTCACCCCTCCACTTT. The gene calls are TRBV6-1 and TRBJ1-6; 7 bases are a match to TRBD1. The V gene's germline CDR1 is MNHNS and CDR2 SASEGT. The V gene end was trimmed by 6 bases and the J gene end by 9 bases; junction bases not matched to a gene: 8. This CDR3 is 14 amino acids long.

The chain couples TRBV4-2 to TRBJ2-6; the match to TRBD1 covers 7 bases. J gave up 6 bases and V 3 bases, and 8 bases lay outside the gene matches. The CDR3 is 16 residues long. Germline assignment: CDR1 LGHNA and CDR2 YNFKEQ. The CDR3 nucleotides read TGTGCCAGCAGCCATGGACAGGTTCTGGTGGCCAACGTCCTGACTTTC. It is translated as CASSHGQVLVANVLTF.

This clonotype has only a few counts. The chain recombines TRBV5-1 with TRBJ2-1; tentatively, D is TRBD1 or TRBD2 (5 bases each). The CDR3 runs to 13 residues. Trimming stripped 7 bases from V and 6 bases from J, with 14 bases between. Germline V gene sequence: CDR1 SGHRS, CDR2 YFSETQ. The CDR3 DNA follows: TGCGCCAGCGGCAACACCGGGACCAATGAGCAGTTCTTC. It yields the protein CASGNTGTNEQFF.

The chain couples TRBV6-1 to TRBJ1-1; 8 nucleotides line up with TRBD1. In germline, CDR1 is MNHNS, CDR2 SASEGT. This CDR3 comprises 15 residues. Unmatched junction bases numbered 14, after V lost 8 bases and J lost 6 bases. CDR3 coding DNA: TGTGCCAGCGGATTTCGACAGGGGCGAGTCGCTGAAGCTTTCTTT. It yields the protein CASGFRQGRVAEAFF.

This clonotype has only a few counts. This chain connects TRBV15 to TRBJ2-3; TRBD1 is a possible D gene (5 bases). The CDR3 is 14 amino acids. The germline V gene has CDR1 LNHNV and CDR2 YYDKDF (reference sequence). V was clipped by 3 bases and J by 4 bases, with 11 bases between them. The CDR3 region has the DNA TGTGCCACCAGCAGGGACACAAGCGCAGATACGCAGTATTTT. Translated, it gives CATSRDTSADTQYF.

The V gene is TRBV11-2, the J gene TRBJ2-1; D may be TRBD1 (7 bases). V lost 7 bases and J 3 bases, leaving 16 bases between the germline ends. The V gene's germline CDR1 is SGHAT and CDR2 FQNNGV. The CDR3 runs to 15 residues. CDR3 sequence (DNA): TGTGCCAGCATTCTTCAGGGGGGTCTCTACAATGAGCAGTTCTTC. This encodes CASILQGGLYNEQFF.

The V call is TRBV5-1, the J call TRBJ2-7, with D perhaps being TRBD1 or TRBD2 (5 bases each). From germline, CDR1 is SGHRS and CDR2 YFSETQ. There are 15 residues in the CDR3. Trimming removed 0 bases from V and 0 bases from J, with 10 bases in between. The CDR3 region is CASSLGGPSSYEQYF. Written as DNA, the CDR3 is TGCGCCAGCAGCTTGGGGGGACCCAGCTCCTACGAGCAGTACTTC.

The V gene is TRBV6-1, the J gene TRBJ2-2; 8 bases agree with TRBD2. Germline values: CDR1 MNHNS, CDR2 SASEGT. The CDR3 contains 15 residues. V gave up 5 bases and J gave up 5 bases; unmatched junction bases: 7. The CDR3 nucleotides read TGTGCCAGCAGTAGGAACAGCGGGGGAACCGGGGAGCTGTTTTTT. Protein sequence: CASSRNSGGTGELFF.

This clonotype was detected a few times. The chain joins TRBV7-2 to TRBJ2-7; D possibly uses TRBD1 or TRBD2 (5 bases each). Per germline, CDR1 SGHTA and CDR2 FQGNSA. V lost 9 bases and J 3 bases, leaving 27 bases between the germline ends. CDR3 length: 17 amino acids. CDR3 residues: CASKGQSGGGRYYEQYF. For the CDR3, the DNA is TGTGCCAGTAAGGGGCAATCGGGTGGCGGGCGGTACTACGAGCAGTACTTC.

This clonotype was seen a few times. V is TRBV18 and J is TRBJ2-3, with 10 positions matching TRBD2. The V segment lost 3 bases and the J segment 1 base; nucleotides outside the gene matches: 4. This CDR3 has 16 amino acids. Germline CDR1 reads KGHSH; CDR2 reads LQKENI. The CDR3 loop reads CASSPTGTSGTDTQYF. DNA of the CDR3: TGTGCCAGCTCACCGACCGGGACTAGCGGCACAGATACGCAGTATTTT.

This clonotype was seen repeatedly, ten times or more. The rearrangement links TRBV12-3 or TRBV12-4 to TRBJ1-1; D unclear. The ends were cut back, 3 bases at V and 0 bases at J, with 5 bases in the middle. The CDR3 runs 13 residues. The CDR3 bases are TGTGCCAGCAGTTTCCAAGTGAACACTGAAGCTTTCTTT. It yields the protein CASSFQVNTEAFF.

This clonotype was seen more than once but under ten times. The rearrangement joins TRBV27 to TRBJ2-3; TRBD1 is a possible D gene (5 bases). Germline V CDR1 and CDR2: MNHEY, SMNVEV (reference sequence). The CDR3 consists of 17 residues. Trimming left V 4 bases short and J 2 bases short, with 19 bases between. CDR3 nucleotide sequence: TGTGCCAGCAGTTCGCAACGCGACAGCTTAAACACAGATACGCAGTATTTT. Its translation: CASSSQRDSLNTDTQYF.

This clonotype has just a few counts. J is TRBJ2-4 and V is TRBV11-2; D might be TRBD1 (6 bases). Germline V gives CDR1 SGHAT, CDR2 FQNNGV. The CDR3 is made up of 18 amino acids. V was clipped by 6 bases and J by 0 bases, with 21 bases between them. The CDR3 spells CASSAFAGTLRAKNIQYF. DNA of the CDR3: TGTGCCAGCAGTGCCTTTGCCGGGACACTCAGAGCCAAAAACATTCAGTACTTC.

CDR3 sequence: CASSSYRLATSTDTQYF. The CDR3 region has the DNA TGTGCCAGCAGTTCCTACCGACTAGCAACTAGCACAGATACGCAGTATTTT. The V gene is TRBV12-3 or TRBV12-4, the J gene TRBJ2-3, with 7 bases lining up with TRBD2. The V segment lost 4 bases and the J segment 0 bases; nucleotides outside the gene matches: 10. The CDR3 has 17 residues.

This clonotype has only a few counts. The J gene is TRBJ2-7, the V gene TRBV29-1; tentative D call: TRBD2 (6 bases). The CDR3 has 17 residues. The V gene lost 3 bases and the J gene lost 3 bases, with 24 bases spanning the gap. The germline V gene has CDR1 SQVTM and CDR2 ANQGSEA. This chain's CDR3 is CSVESPFSGQGRYEQYF. The DNA for the CDR3 is TGCAGCGTTGAGAGCCCCTTTAGCGGCCAAGGGCGCTACGAGCAGTACTTC.

The chain employs TRBV29-1 and TRBJ2-7; 7 bases agree with TRBD1. This CDR3 has 16 residues. After removal of 0 bases from V and 2 bases from J, the junction contained 10 bases not matched to a gene. CDR1 is SQVTM, CDR2 ANQGSEA, per germline. This CDR3 reads CSVEDHDRAPTYEQYV. The CDR3 DNA follows: TGCAGCGTTGAAGATCATGACAGGGCACCCACCTACGAGCAGTACGTC.

The J gene is TRBJ2-2, the V gene TRBV20-1; 12 nucleotides match TRBD2. Germline CDR1 and CDR2: DFQATT and SNEGSKA (reference sequence). CDR3 length: 16 amino acids. The V gene end was trimmed by 1 base and the J gene end by 1 base; junction bases not matched to a gene: 1. CDR3 in amino acids: CSARGGLAGNTGELFF. The DNA for the CDR3 is TGCAGTGCTAGAGGGGGACTAGCGGGGAACACCGGGGAGCTGTTTTTT.